What follows is one T cell receptor (beta chain) and its context. These data belong to a study of T cell changes during pregnancy in multiple sclerosis. Trimming took off 6 bases at V and 2 bases at J, with 12 bases between the two ends. Germline CDR1 is LNHDA and CDR2 is SQIVND (reference sequence). The CDR3 is made up of 14 amino acids. Repertoires were generated with immunoSEQ multiplex PCR, while TCRdb's copy carries only in-frame clones and drops some. The data contain some 27,000 clones, about 92% of them singletons. Sequencing used CD4+ T cells from peripheral blood mononuclear cells, obtained after pregnancy. This chain joins TRBV19 and TRBJ2-3, with D perhaps matching TRBD1 (6 bases). The TCR comes from a female donor with multiple sclerosis, enrolled in a pregnancy study. The CDR3 region is CASSPGQYTDTQYF. The CDR3 nucleotides read TGTGCCAGTAGCCCCGGACAGTACACAGATACGCAGTATTTT.